This is a list of T cell receptor beta chains from one sample in a study of cytomegalovirus exposure and HLA in healthy donors. TCRdb's table, derived via immunoSEQ multiplex PCR, lists solely in-frame clones and lacks some. The data hold about 160,000 clones, with 70% to 80% observed a single time. The sample taken for sequencing was PBMCs. The receptors were sampled from a man aged 25 to 45 in good health and CMV-seropositive. Both conserved end residues are part of each CDR3.

>TRBJ2-7|TRBV2
CASTTGTYEQYF
>TRBJ1-6|TRBV30
CAWNRYNSPLHF
>TRBJ1-5|TRBV27
CASSFRETSAPQHF
>TRBJ2-7|TRBV7-9
CASSPAGASYEQYF
>TRBJ2-7|TRBV4-3
CASSQDQGTGGYEQYF
>TRBJ2-1|TRBV2
CASRLTSGGYSYNEQFF
>TRBJ2-7|TRBV6-1
CASSEAPGTGGWEQYF
>TRBJ1-3|TRBV5-1
CASSQGQVYSGNTIYF
>TRBJ1-4|TRBV9
CASSVEGGTTNEKLFF
>TRBJ2-7|TRBV6-6
CASSYATGPREQYF
>TRBJ2-1|TRBV25-1
CASSGTRAKISYNEQFF
>TRBJ1-5|TRBV7-9
CASSAQGQGQPQHF
>TRBJ1-1|TRBV6-5
CASSYNGRAFTEAFF